These 26 T cell receptor beta chains originate from one sample sequenced in a study of cytomegalovirus exposure and HLA in healthy donors. Use of 60 Vbeta and 13 Jbeta primers characterized the PCR. Profiling relied on immunoSEQ multiplex PCR, and the TCRdb table lists in-frame clones only, not all of them. The repertoire holds about 100,000 clones, with about 76% as singletons. Sequencing was carried out using PBMCs. The receptor set was obtained from a man aged 40-50 years in good health and CMV-seropositive.

This clone was counted only a few times. The gene calls are TRBV28 and TRBJ1-2; 9 bases map to TRBD1. V was pared by 6 bases and J by 7 bases, with 6 bases of the junction left unmatched. The CDR3 contains 13 residues. CDR1 MDHEN and CDR2 SYDVKM come from the germline V gene. The DNA of the CDR3 is TGTGCCAGCAGGCTACAGGGGGCAGGTGGCTACACCTTC. It yields the protein CASRLQGAGGYTF.

V usage is TRBV5-6 and J usage is TRBJ1-1; the D gene is possibly TRBD1 (6 bases). CDR1 is SGHDT, CDR2 YYEEEE, per germline. V was clipped by 0 bases and J by 7 bases, with 13 bases between them. CDR3 length: 14 amino acids. CDR3 coding DNA: TGTGCCAGCAGCTTGGGCGACAGGTCTATTGAAGCTTTCTTT. Protein: CASSLGDRSIEAFF.

The genes are TRBV4-3 and TRBJ2-1; possible D gene TRBD2, 5 bases. Germline values: CDR1 LGHNA, CDR2 YSLEER. The CDR3 sequence is 16 residues long. V dropped 0 bases and J dropped 0 bases, with 9 bases sitting between them. CDR3 residues: CASSQDPRVSYNEQFF. The CDR3 region has the DNA TGCGCCAGCAGCCAAGATCCGAGGGTCTCCTACAATGAGCAGTTCTTC.

This clone has just one count. The chain joins TRBV4-3 to TRBJ2-5; unclear D gene. Trimming cost V 0 bases and J 4 bases, with 9 bases left between them. Germline V lookup: CDR1 LGHNA, CDR2 YSLEER. This CDR3 has 14 amino acids. The CDR3 sequence is CASSQEETAETQYF. DNA of the CDR3: TGCGCCAGCAGCCAAGAGGAGACCGCAGAGACCCAGTACTTC.

The chain combines TRBV9 with TRBJ2-2; possibly TRBD1 for D (6 bases). Germline values: CDR1 SGDLS, CDR2 YYNGEE. This CDR3 spans 14 amino acids. The germline V and J ends were trimmed by 5 bases and 6 bases, with 14 bases remaining between them. DNA of the CDR3: TGTGCCAGCAGTCCAAGCCCAGGGGCCGGGGAGCTGTTTTTT. Protein: CASSPSPGAGELFF.

The J gene is TRBJ2-5, the V gene TRBV19; possibly TRBD1 for D (6 bases). V lost 3 bases and J 2 bases, leaving 10 bases between the germline ends. Germline V gene lookup returns CDR1 LNHDA and CDR2 SQIVND (reference sequence). CDR3 length: 14 amino acids. The CDR3 sequence: CASSIGQRQETQYF. The CDR3 DNA follows: TGTGCCAGTAGTATCGGACAGAGGCAAGAGACCCAGTACTTC.

This chain links TRBV27 with TRBJ2-5, with 9 bases that match TRBD2. Trimming took 4 bases from V and 5 from J; bases not matched to a gene: 8. Germline-derived CDR1 and CDR2 are MNHEY and SMNVEV (reference sequence). This CDR3 spans 15 amino acids. This chain's CDR3 is CASSYRGGARETQYF. In DNA form, the CDR3 reads TGTGCCAGCAGTTATCGCGGGGGGGCTCGGGAGACCCAGTACTTC.

The chain is built from TRBV4-1 and TRBJ2-7, with D possibly TRBD1 on 8 matching bases. Germline lookup yields CDR1 MGHRA and CDR2 YSYEKL. The CDR3 has 16 amino acids. The germline V and J ends were trimmed by 0 bases and 5 bases, with 17 bases remaining between them. CDR3 residues: CASSQDNRGGWNEQYF. In nucleotides, the CDR3 is TGCGCCAGCAGCCAAGATAACAGGGGGGGGTGGAACGAGCAGTACTTC.

This chain joins TRBV6-5 and TRBJ1-1, with D hard to call. Looked up from germline, CDR1 is MNHEY and CDR2 is SVGAGI. V lost 5 bases, J lost 6 bases, and 10 bases lay in between. This CDR3 spans 12 amino acids. CDR3 amino acids: CASSKIRAEAFF. DNA of the CDR3: TGTGCCAGCAGTAAGATCCGGGCTGAAGCTTTCTTT.

The chain couples TRBV19 to TRBJ1-2; 8 bases line up with TRBD1. Germline V gene lookup returns CDR1 LNHDA and CDR2 SQIVND (reference sequence). Trimming at V came to 4 bases and at J to 4 bases, leaving 5 bases not matched to a gene. The CDR3 is 14 amino acids. The CDR3, as DNA: TGTGCCAGTAGTACAGGGGGCGCGGGCTATGGCTACACCTTC. As protein: CASSTGGAGYGYTF.

The chain recombines TRBV29-1 with TRBJ1-1; perhaps TRBD1 as D (6 bases). Trimming shortened V by 4 bases and J by 1 base, and 13 bases separated the two germline ends. The CDR3 totals 14 residues. CDR1 and CDR2 from the germline V gene are SQVTM and ANQGSEA. The CDR3 DNA is TGCAGCGTTGGTACCCCAGGGGCGAACACTGAAGCTTTCTTT. It yields the protein CSVGTPGANTEAFF. The variable domain in full, with the rest retrieved from reference TRBV29-1 and TRBJ1-1, is SAVISQKPSRDICQRGTSLTIQCQVDSQVTMMFWYRQQPGQSLTLIATANQGSEATYESGFVIDKFPISRPNLTFSTLTVSNMSPEDSSIYLCSVGTPGANTEAFFGQGTRLTVV.

This chain uses TRBV14 with TRBJ1-1; the D gene is possibly TRBD1 (6 bases). The germline gives CDR1 SGHDN, CDR2 FVKESK. The CDR3 spans 17 residues. The V end was cut by 0 bases, the J end by 0 bases, with 14 bases between. As DNA, the CDR3 is TGTGCCAGCAGCCAAGAGGATGGGACACCTATGAACACTGAAGCTTTCTTT. Translating gives CASSQEDGTPMNTEAFF.

The chain carries TRBV2 and TRBJ2-4, with 15 positions matching TRBD2. From germline, CDR1 is SNHLY and CDR2 FYNNEI. Losses at the gene ends were 8 bases for V and 7 bases for J; bases not matched to a gene: 9. The CDR3 is 16 amino acids. CDR3 coding DNA: TGTGCCAGCTCCTTTATCGGACTAGCGGGGGGGAACATTCAGTACTTC. Protein: CASSFIGLAGGNIQYF.

The chain carries TRBV28 and TRBJ2-1; 7 bases align to TRBD2. The germline gives CDR1 MDHEN, CDR2 SYDVKM. The CDR3 extends over 14 amino acids. The junction had 8 bases not matched to a gene; V was cut back by 3 bases and J by 9 bases. This chain's CDR3 is CASSFAGAPREQFF. The CDR3 coding sequence is TGTGCCAGCAGTTTCGCGGGAGCCCCACGTGAGCAGTTCTTC.

This clone appeared a single time. The V call is TRBV9, the J call TRBJ2-5; 15 positions agree with TRBD2. J lost 6 bases, V lost 0 bases, and 9 bases had no gene match. The CDR3 is 18 residues long. Germline V gives CDR1 SGDLS, CDR2 YYNGEE. CDR3 loop: CASSVEGTSGGSLKTQYF. CDR3 in DNA: TGTGCCAGCAGCGTAGAGGGGACTAGCGGGGGGAGCTTAAAGACCCAGTACTTC. The entire variable domain, with the rest obtained from reference TRBV9 and TRBJ2-5, is as follows: DSGVTQTPKHLITATGQRVTLRCSPRSGDLSVYWYQQSLDQGLQFLIQYYNGEERAKGNILERFSAQQFPDLHSELNLSSLELGDSALYFCASSVEGTSGGSLKTQYFGPGTRLLVL.

The V and J genes are TRBV2 and TRBJ2-5, with 8 nucleotides matching TRBD1. CDR3 length equals 14 residues. In germline, CDR1 is SNHLY, CDR2 FYNNEI. V shed 4 bases and J 5 bases; nucleotides not matched to a gene: 6. The CDR3 bases are TGTGCCAGCAGTGGGACAGGGATCCGGGAGACCCAGTACTTC. Amino acids: CASSGTGIRETQYF.

The J gene is TRBJ2-7, the V gene TRBV7-2; 9 nucleotides agree with TRBD2. There are 15 residues in the CDR3. CDR1 is SGHTA and CDR2 is FQGNSA in the germline V gene. V was clipped by 6 bases and J by 1 base; unmatched bases: 7. The CDR3 here is CASRVAGVGSYEQYF. The CDR3 nucleotides are TGTGCCAGCAGAGTAGCGGGAGTCGGGTCCTACGAGCAGTACTTC.

This chain connects TRBV27 to TRBJ2-1; 7 positions agree with TRBD2. Germline V gene lookup returns CDR1 MNHEY and CDR2 SMNVEV (reference sequence). CDR3 size: 14 residues. V was clipped by 5 bases and J by 8 bases; unmatched bases: 9. CDR3 sequence reads: CASSSRLAGHEQFF. The DNA of the CDR3 is TGTGCCAGCAGTAGCAGACTAGCCGGTCATGAGCAGTTCTTC.

The chain combines TRBV10-2 with TRBJ2-7, with D possibly TRBD2 on 8 matching bases. This CDR3 has 18 amino acids. Germline V gene lookup returns CDR1 WSHSY and CDR2 SAAADI. V was clipped by 3 bases and J by 5 bases, with 26 bases between them. As DNA, the CDR3 is TGCGCCAGCAGTGACCCTGGGAGGGGGCAAGGAGCGGGAGACGAGCAGTACTTC. It encodes CASSDPGRGQGAGDEQYF.

CDR3 loop: CASSLANVAGGADTQYF. The CDR3 DNA follows: TGCGCCAGCAGCTTGGCCAACGTAGCGGGGGGGGCAGATACGCAGTATTTT. This sequence joins TRBV5-1 and TRBJ2-3, with 11 bases that match TRBD2. Looked up from germline, CDR1 is SGHRS and CDR2 is YFSETQ. V lost 0 bases, J lost 4 bases, and 7 bases stayed unmatched. There are 17 residues in the CDR3.

This clone has only a few counts. This chain joins TRBV5-4 and TRBJ2-1, with 7 bases fitting TRBD2. V shed 9 bases and J 0 bases; nucleotides not matched to a gene: 6. Germline V CDR1 and CDR2: SGHNT, YYREEE (reference sequence). The CDR3 totals 14 residues. CDR3 coding DNA: TGTGCCACCTACCCGGGGGGCTCCTACAATGAGCAGTTCTTC. Translation gives CATYPGGSYNEQFF.

This clone turned up a few times. This rearrangement joins TRBV6-9 to TRBJ1-3; 9 bases fit TRBD1. The CDR3 loop spans 13 amino acids. The V gene end was trimmed by 7 bases and the J gene end by 4 bases; junction bases not matched to a gene: 2. Germline CDR1 reads MNHGY; CDR2 reads SVAAGI. CDR3 sequence reads: CASTGTGGNTIYF. The DNA for the CDR3 is TGTGCCAGCACCGGGACAGGGGGAAACACCATATATTTT.

On this clone itself: One junction end does not reproduce the germline sequence, and a read error may be involved. The chain uses TRBV5-6 and TRBJ2-7; D is possibly TRBD2 (5 bases). The CDR3 is 14 amino acids. The germline gives CDR1 SGHDT, CDR2 YYEEEE. CDR3 protein: CAGSLLAISYEQYF. The CDR3 DNA sequence: TGTGCCGGCAGCTTATTAGCGATCTCCTACGAGCAGTACTTC. The variable domain in full, completed from reference TRBV5-6 and TRBJ2-7, reads DAGVTQSPTHLIKTRGQQVTLRCSPKSGHDTVSWYQQALGQGPQFIFQYYEEEERQRGNFPDRFSGHQFPNYSSELNVNALLLGDSALYLCAGSLLAISYEQYFGPGTRLTVT.

V is TRBV25-1 and J is TRBJ2-3, with a tentative D call TRBD2 (7 bases). Trimming removed 3 bases at V and 5 bases at J, with 12 bases between. Germline assignment: CDR1 MGHDK and CDR2 SYGVNS. This CDR3 comprises 14 residues. In DNA form, the CDR3 reads TGTGCCAGCAGTGATAGGGGGGGCAGAGATACGCAGTATTTT. Protein sequence: CASSDRGGRDTQYF.

The V call is TRBV5-8, the J call TRBJ2-5; D is perhaps TRBD2 (6 bases). Germline V gene lookup returns CDR1 SGHTS and CDR2 YDEGEE. The CDR3 runs to 16 residues. The V and J ends lost 1 base and 3 bases respectively, with 16 bases between them. The CDR3 protein is CASSLIRYGSEETQYF. The CDR3 nucleotides read TGTGCCAGCAGCTTGATCAGGTACGGGAGCGAAGAGACCCAGTACTTC.

The CDR3 is CASRIAGGTYNEQFF. The CDR3 region has the DNA TGTGCCAGCAGAATAGCGGGAGGAACTTACAATGAGCAGTTCTTC. This chain joins TRBV6-5 and TRBJ2-1, with 10 bases identical to TRBD2. Per germline, CDR1 MNHEY and CDR2 SVGAGI. With 6 bases clipped from V and 4 bases from J, the junction kept 6 bases outside the gene matches. This CDR3 is 15 amino acids long.